The clone carrying this T cell receptor (beta chain) was observed a few times. Its target is not known. Trimming cost V 5 bases and J 0 bases, with 15 bases left between them. Germline V gives CDR1 SGHAT, CDR2 FQNNGV. This CDR3 region has 16 residues. This record comes from a study of early T cells in non-severe SARS-CoV-2 infection. Across the whole study: Sequencing of bulk RNA from unsorted whole blood was done, without chain pairing. The study, taken as a whole, reports: Lookups in VDJdb leaned toward anti-spike CD8 responses and missed private and CD4 specificities.

Individually, cDNA molecules had unique molecular identifiers attached to them. MiXCR, run by TCRdb on the 5' RACE reads, gives a single entry per CDR3 protein. The table lists fewer than 120,000 distinct CDR3 sequences, roughly 12% of them singletons, with 3% to 4.5% in the top ten. This TCR derives from an adult who was a healthcare worker with PCR-confirmed SARS-CoV-2 infection or an uninfected control (not recorded which). The chain carries TRBV11-2 and TRBJ2-3; tentative D call: TRBD2 (6 bases). Sequenced here: whole blood, sampled at baseline. The CDR3 nucleotides are TGTGCCAGCAGCCCCCTCCCCGGGACTAGCACAGATACGCAGTATTTT. This codes for CASSPLPGTSTDTQYF. Looking up the rest from reference TRBV11-2 and TRBJ2-3 gives the full variable domain: EAGVAQSPRYKIIEKRQSVAFWCNPISGHATLYWYQQILGQGPKLLIQFQNNGVVDDSQLPKDRFSAERLKGVDSTLKIQPAKLEDSAVYLCASSPLPGTSTDTQYFGPGTRLTVL.